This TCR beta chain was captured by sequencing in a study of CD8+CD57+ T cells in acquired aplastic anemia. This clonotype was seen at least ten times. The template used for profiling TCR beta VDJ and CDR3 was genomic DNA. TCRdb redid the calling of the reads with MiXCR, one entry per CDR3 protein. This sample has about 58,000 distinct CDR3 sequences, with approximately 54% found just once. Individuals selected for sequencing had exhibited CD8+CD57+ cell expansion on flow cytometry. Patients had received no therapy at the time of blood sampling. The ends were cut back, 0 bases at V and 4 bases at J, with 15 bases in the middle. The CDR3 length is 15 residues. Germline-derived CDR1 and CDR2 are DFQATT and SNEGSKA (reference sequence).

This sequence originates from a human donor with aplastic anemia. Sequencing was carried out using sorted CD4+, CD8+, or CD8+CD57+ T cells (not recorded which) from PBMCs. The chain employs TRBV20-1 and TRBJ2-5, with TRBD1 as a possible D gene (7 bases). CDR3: CSARDLGGGAETQYF. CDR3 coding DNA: TGCAGTGCTAGAGATCTTGGAGGGGGCGCAGAGACCCAGTACTTC.